Each of the 15 T cell receptor beta chains below was sequenced from the same sample in a study of PD-1 blockade in classical Hodgkin lymphoma (TCRdb year 2020). The library was made by the immunoSEQ multiplex PCR assay. TCRdb mirrors the immuneACCESS table, restricted to in-frame sequences. Some clones are absent from its copies; in checked studies, under half trace to an unresolved V gene, and the reason for the others is unknown. The sample data list 15,000 or so clones, and approximately 91% of these were observed just once. Of the sample, around 20% falls within the top ten clones. In the paper's terms, the time point label means: cycle 4 day 1 (C4D1), after 5 to 7 weeks of nivolumab. Every trial patient had relapsed following autologous stem cell transplantation, and prior brentuximab vedotin exposure was what differed among cohorts A, B and C. Using a Miltenyi CD8+ T cell isolation kit, CD8+ T cells were purified from thawed PBMCs through magnetic negative selection.

The input for sequencing was CD8+ T cells from blood, taken before the fourth cycle of nivolumab. The receptor set was obtained from a human donor with classical Hodgkin lymphoma.

V and J are TRBV21-1 and TRBJ2-1; the table calls TRBD1, which could not be checked here. TRBV21-1 represents a pseudogene. The CDR3 length is 14 residues. In DNA, the CDR3 is TGTGCCAGCAGCAAAGGGGCAGCCGGTATGGAGCAGTTCTTC. Protein sequence: CASSKGAAGMEQFF.

J is TRBJ2-7 and V is TRBV28; 12 nucleotides match TRBD2. This CDR3 comprises 16 residues. J was trimmed by 2 bases and V by 4 bases; bases with no gene match: 6. CDR1 is MDHEN and CDR2 is SYDVKM in the germline V gene. In nucleotides, the CDR3 is TGTGCCAGCAGTTCCCGACTAGCGGGAGTTGCCTACGAGCAGTACTTC. It specifies CASSSRLAGVAYEQYF.

CDR3 loop: CASEQGADVEVTQYF. The CDR3 coding sequence is TGTGCCAGCGAGCAGGGGGCGGACGTGGAGGTGACCCAGTACTTC. The chain uses TRBV5-8 and TRBJ2-5, with 8 bases aligning to TRBD1. Germline CDR1 is SGHTS and CDR2 is YDEGEE. V gave up 7 bases and J gave up 7 bases; unmatched junction bases: 15. CDR3 length equals 15 residues.

This rearrangement joins TRBV28 to TRBJ2-3; weak D call: TRBD1 (5 bases). Germline V gene lookup returns CDR1 MDHEN and CDR2 SYDVKM. The CDR3 is made up of 15 amino acids. The germline V and J ends were trimmed by 7 bases and 2 bases, with 16 bases remaining between them. CDR3 nucleotide sequence: TGTGCCAGCACTCTCTCGGACATCGACACAGATACGCAGTATTTT. It encodes CASTLSDIDTDTQYF.

As DNA, the CDR3 is TGCAGCGTTACCGGGACAGGGGATGCAACTAATGAAAAACTGTTTTTT. It specifies CSVTGTGDATNEKLFF. The chain couples TRBV29-1 to TRBJ1-4; 10 bases map to TRBD1. This CDR3 has 16 residues. CDR1 SQVTM and CDR2 ANQGSEA come from the germline V gene. With V trimmed by 5 bases and J by 0 bases, 6 bases remained unmatched.

This chain uses TRBV28 with TRBJ1-1; D perhaps matches TRBD1 (5 bases). CDR1 and CDR2 (germline): MDHEN, SYDVKM. The CDR3 is made up of 14 amino acids. Trimming took 5 bases from V and 5 from J, leaving 15 bases between them. CDR3 sequence reads: CASSPRGGGTEAFF. In DNA form, the CDR3 reads TGTGCCAGCAGTCCCCGGGGGGGTGGGACTGAAGCTTTCTTT.

This clone has only one observation. The rearrangement uses TRBV7-9 and TRBJ2-5, with D hard to call. CDR1 and CDR2 from the germline V gene are SEHNR and FQNEAQ (reference sequence). Trimming removed 7 bases from V and 3 bases from J, with 18 bases in between. The CDR3 loop spans 15 amino acids. The CDR3 reads CASKTEGPKKETQYF. The CDR3 DNA is TGTGCCAGCAAGACCGAAGGACCGAAAAAAGAGACCCAGTACTTC.

This chain connects TRBV7-3 to TRBJ2-7; TRBD1 matches 7 bases. Germline V gene lookup returns CDR1 SGHTA and CDR2 FQGTGA. With 4 bases clipped from V and 2 bases from J, the junction kept 5 bases outside the gene matches. The CDR3 is 14 residues long. CDR3 in DNA: TGTGCCAGCAGCTCCGGGACAGAACCCTACGAGCAGTACTTC. This encodes CASSSGTEPYEQYF.

The chain is built from TRBV19 and TRBJ2-7; possible D gene TRBD2, 6 bases. V lost 5 bases and J 3 bases, leaving 14 bases between the germline ends. The CDR3 is 14 residues long. Germline V lookup: CDR1 LNHDA, CDR2 SQIVND (reference sequence). As DNA, the CDR3 is TGTGCCAGTAGTCTAAGGGTGGACTACTACGAGCAGTACTTC. Encoded protein: CASSLRVDYYEQYF.

The V and J genes are TRBV30 and TRBJ2-5; D gene ambiguous. Trimming pared 2 bases from V and 5 bases from J, leaving 12 bases between. CDR3 length: 13 amino acids. Per the germline V gene, CDR1 is GTSNPN and CDR2 is SVGIG (reference sequence). The CDR3 spells CAWSPLRGETQYF. CDR3 DNA: TGTGCCTGGAGTCCTCTGAGAGGCGAGACCCAGTACTTC.

The chain recombines TRBV19 with TRBJ2-1, with TRBD2 as a possible D gene (6 bases). The length of the CDR3 is 14 residues. Trimming removed 7 bases at V and 2 bases at J, with 12 bases between. Germline CDR1 is LNHDA and CDR2 is SQIVND (reference sequence). CDR3 loop: CASNDAGPYNEQFF. As DNA, the CDR3 is TGTGCCAGTAATGACGCGGGACCCTACAATGAGCAGTTCTTC.

This chain uses TRBV28 with TRBJ2-5, with TRBD2 matching over 9 bases. CDR3 length: 14 amino acids. The V gene end was trimmed by 8 bases and the J gene end by 2 bases; junction bases not matched to a gene: 6. Germline V CDR1 and CDR2: MDHEN, SYDVKM. CDR3 sequence reads: CASERLAEQETQYF. The CDR3 bases are TGTGCCAGCGAGCGACTAGCGGAGCAAGAGACCCAGTACTTC. Filled out from reference TRBV28 and TRBJ2-5, the complete variable domain reads DVKVTQSSRYLVKRTGEKVFLECVQDMDHENMFWYRQDPGLGLRLIYFSYDVKMKEKGDIPEGYSVSREKKERFSLILESASTNQTSMYLCASERLAEQETQYFGPGTRLLVL.

This clone has only a few counts. This rearrangement joins TRBV27 to TRBJ1-5; D not certain. With 2 bases removed from V and 0 bases from J, the gap between germline ends came to 8 bases. Germline lookup yields CDR1 MNHEY and CDR2 SMNVEV (reference sequence). This CDR3 has 15 residues. The CDR3 loop reads CASSLPTVSNQPQHF. CDR3 DNA sequence: TGTGCCAGCAGTTTACCGACCGTTAGCAATCAGCCCCAGCATTTT.

The CDR3 coding sequence is TGCGCCAAGACCAACAGACAGGGTTGTGACCATGAGCAGTTCTTC. The encoded protein is CAKTNRQGCDHEQFF. This chain joins TRBV5-1 and TRBJ2-1; 7 bases match TRBD1. Looked up from germline, CDR1 is SGHRS and CDR2 is YFSETQ. CDR3 length: 15 residues. Trimming took 9 bases from V and 8 from J; bases not matched to a gene: 17.

This chain uses TRBV7-8 with TRBJ1-6, with TRBD1 as a possible D gene (6 bases). With 2 bases removed from V and 15 bases from J, the gap between germline ends came to 8 bases. The CDR3 runs to 11 residues. Germline assignment: CDR1 SGHVS and CDR2 FQNEAQ. The CDR3 loop is CASSLMGHLHF. The DNA for the CDR3 is TGTGCCAGCAGCTTAATGGGACACCTCCACTTT. Using reference TRBV7-8 and TRBJ1-6 for the parts outside the CDR3, the full variable domain is GAGVSQSPRYKVAKRGQDVALRCDPISGHVSLFWYQQALGQGPEFLTYFQNEAQLDKSGLPSDRFFAERPEGSVSTLKIQRTQQEDSAVYLCASSLMGHLHFGNGTRLTVT.